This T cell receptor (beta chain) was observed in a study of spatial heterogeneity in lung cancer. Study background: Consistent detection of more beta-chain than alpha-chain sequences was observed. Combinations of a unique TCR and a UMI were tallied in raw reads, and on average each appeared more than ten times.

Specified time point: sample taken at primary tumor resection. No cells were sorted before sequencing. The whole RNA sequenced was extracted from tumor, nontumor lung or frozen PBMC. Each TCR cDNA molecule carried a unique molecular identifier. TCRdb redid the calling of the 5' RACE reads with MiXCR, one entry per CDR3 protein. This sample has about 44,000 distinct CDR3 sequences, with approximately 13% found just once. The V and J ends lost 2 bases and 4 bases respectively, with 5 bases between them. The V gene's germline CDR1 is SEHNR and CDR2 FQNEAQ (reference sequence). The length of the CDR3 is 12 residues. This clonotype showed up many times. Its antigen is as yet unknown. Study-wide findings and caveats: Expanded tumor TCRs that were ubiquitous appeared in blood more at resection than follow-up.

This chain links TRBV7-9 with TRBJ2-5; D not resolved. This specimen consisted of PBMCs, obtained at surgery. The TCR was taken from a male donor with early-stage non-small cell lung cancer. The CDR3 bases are TGTGCCAGCAGCTTATCCGCAGAGACCCAGTACTTC. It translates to CASSLSAETQYF. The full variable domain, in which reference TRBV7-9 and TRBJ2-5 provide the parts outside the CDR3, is DTGVSQNPRHKITKRGQNVTFRCDPISEHNRLYWYRQTLGQGPEFLTYFQNEAQLEKSRLLSDRFSAERPKGSFSTLEIQRTEQGDSAMYLCASSLSAETQYFGPGTRLLVL.